The source of this T cell receptor beta chain is a study of T cells after yellow fever vaccination. By 5'RACE template switching, TCR cDNA was produced, with a universal primer site and UMIs added in the process. TCRdb itself ran the 5' RACE reads through MiXCR, one entry per CDR3 protein. The data contain roughly 300,000 distinct CDR3 sequences, around 6.8% of them seen just once; the ten biggest clones take up 15% to 20%. The germline V gene has CDR1 LGHNA and CDR2 YNFKEQ. The CDR3 consists of 16 residues. The V gene end was trimmed by 0 bases and the J gene end by 6 bases; junction bases not matched to a gene: 6.

The chain couples TRBV4-2 to TRBJ2-1; 9 nucleotides agree with TRBD2. This sample comprised PBMCs, obtained approximately 47 days after the first yellow fever vaccination. The receptor's source is a young man who received the YFV17D yellow fever vaccine. CDR3 sequence: CASSQDRAAGGNEQFF. CDR3 in DNA: TGTGCCAGCAGCCAAGATCGGGCAGCGGGGGGCAATGAGCAGTTCTTC.